The 18 T cell receptor beta chains reported below all come from one sample, sequenced in a study of blood T cell repertoires in COVID-19. Data came from immunoSEQ multiplex PCR; TCRdb stores just in-frame clones and leaves some out. The sample gives roughly 170,000 clones, over 75% of which show up once; 26% is in the top ten. Sequencing was carried out using peripheral blood. Every receptor here comes from a woman in her sixties or seventies with acute or convalescent COVID-19.

V and J are TRBV6-1 and TRBJ2-1; 8 nucleotides match TRBD2. V lost 1 base and J lost 5; bases outside the gene matches: 7. Germline V gene data show CDR1 as MNHNS and CDR2 as SASEGT. This CDR3 has 16 residues. The CDR3 DNA reads as TGTGCCAGCAGTGAAGGAGAGCGGGAGTGGGACAATGAGCAGTTCTTC. This translates into CASSEGEREWDNEQFF.

V is TRBV7-9 and J is TRBJ1-1, with a possible D match to TRBD1 (5 bases). The CDR3 has 14 amino acids. Germline V CDR1 and CDR2: SEHNR, FQNEAQ (reference sequence). V lost 2 bases and J 4 bases, leaving 11 bases between the germline ends. The chain's CDR3 is CASSLNSGGTEAFF. The CDR3 DNA follows: TGTGCCAGCAGCTTAAACTCGGGGGGCACTGAAGCTTTCTTT.

The rearrangement uses TRBV30 and TRBJ2-1; possibly TRBD2 for D (6 bases). The CDR3 contains 14 residues. Germline lookup yields CDR1 GTSNPN and CDR2 SVGIG (reference sequence). Trimming shortened V by 5 bases and J by 3 bases, and 14 bases separated the two germline ends. This CDR3 is CAWDGSYDYNEQFF. CDR3 nucleotides: TGTGCCTGGGACGGGAGTTATGACTACAATGAGCAGTTCTTC. Filled out from reference TRBV30 and TRBJ2-1, the complete variable domain reads SQTIHQWPATLVQPVGSPLSLECTVEGTSNPNLYWYRQAAGRGLQLLFYSVGIGQISSEVPQNLSASRPQDRQFILSSKKLLLSDSGFYLCAWDGSYDYNEQFFGPGTRLTVL.

The chain links TRBV5-1 to TRBJ2-7, with 11 bases lining up with TRBD2. CDR3 length: 15 amino acids. Germline loops: CDR1 SGHRS, CDR2 YFSETQ. The junction had 6 bases not matched to a gene; V was cut back by 2 bases and J by 5 bases. CDR3 nucleotides: TGCGCCAGCAGCTTAATACTAGCGGGAGCCCACGAGCAGTACTTC. Protein sequence: CASSLILAGAHEQYF.

The V call is TRBV27, the J call TRBJ2-2, with 7 bases aligning to TRBD1. CDR1 is MNHEY and CDR2 is SMNVEV in the germline V gene (reference sequence). V gave up 4 bases and J gave up 4 bases; unmatched junction bases: 15. The CDR3 sequence is 18 residues long. The chain's CDR3 is CASSSGFVRGRGTGELFF. In nucleotides, the CDR3 is TGTGCCAGCAGTTCCGGTTTTGTGAGGGGGCGTGGCACCGGGGAGCTGTTTTTT.

As concerns this clone: The junction differs from germline at one of its ends, possibly a read error. J is TRBJ2-3 and V is TRBV23-1; 8 nucleotides agree with TRBD2. TRBV23-1 is treated as an ORF (open reading frame) with a function not yet certain. The CDR3 extends over 16 amino acids. For the CDR3, the DNA is TGCGCCAACAGTCTCGAGCGGGAGCGGTTGACAGATACGCAGTATTTT. Its protein product is CANSLERERLTDTQYF.

The gene calls are TRBV5-4 and TRBJ1-2, with no clear D. The ends were cut back, 3 bases at V and 4 bases at J, with 10 bases in the middle. The CDR3 extends over 13 amino acids. In germline, CDR1 is SGHNT, CDR2 YYREEE (reference sequence). The CDR3 nucleotides are TGTGCCAGCAGCTCCGGATCGGGCTATGGCTACACCTTC. This codes for CASSSGSGYGYTF.

The chain employs TRBV20-1 and TRBJ2-7; D uncertain. The CDR3 totals 12 residues. The germline V gene encodes CDR1 DFQATT and CDR2 SNEGSKA (reference sequence). V was trimmed by 3 bases and J by 3 bases, leaving 9 bases between them. The CDR3 loop is CSASDEIYEQYF. CDR3 DNA sequence: TGCAGTGCTAGTGACGAGATCTACGAGCAGTACTTC.

The V gene is TRBV20-1, the J gene TRBJ1-2; the D gene is possibly TRBD1 (5 bases). Trimming pared 3 bases from V and 4 bases from J, leaving 21 bases between. The CDR3 loop spans 16 amino acids. Germline CDR1 and CDR2: DFQATT and SNEGSKA (reference sequence). DNA for the CDR3: TGCAGTGCTAGTCCGGGGGTTGGTGAGTTCGGCTATGGCTACACCTTC. It codes for CSASPGVGEFGYGYTF.

The CDR3: CASSQELGQAITVSGANVLTF. In nucleotides, the CDR3 is TGTGCCAGCAGCCAAGAATTGGGACAGGCCATCACGGTCTCTGGGGCCAACGTCCTGACTTTC. The gene calls are TRBV4-2 and TRBJ2-6; 8 bases map to TRBD1. J gave up 0 bases and V 0 bases, and 13 bases lay outside the gene matches. The CDR3 covers 21 residues. Germline CDR1 reads LGHNA; CDR2 reads YNFKEQ.

The chain uses TRBV6-1 and TRBJ2-1, with 8 bases that match TRBD1. Trimming cost V 5 bases and J 5 bases; bases outside gene matches: 8. Germline loops: CDR1 MNHNS, CDR2 SASEGT. This CDR3 comprises 15 residues. CDR3: CASSSTGQDNNEQFF. CDR3 in DNA: TGTGCCAGCAGTTCCACGGGACAGGATAACAATGAGCAGTTCTTC.

This clone appeared a single time. This chain joins TRBV5-1 and TRBJ1-1; D not resolved. V was pared by 1 base and J by 1 base, with 5 bases between. The CDR3 sequence is 13 residues long. Germline V CDR1 and CDR2: SGHRS, YFSETQ. As DNA, the CDR3 is TGCGCCAGCAGCTTGACAGCGAACACTGAAGCTTTCTTT. It specifies CASSLTANTEAFF.

The sample holds a few counts of this clone. The chain recombines TRBV2 with TRBJ1-5; no clear D. The CDR3 extends over 13 amino acids. The V gene lost 11 bases and the J gene lost 3 bases, with 14 bases spanning the gap. Germline V gives CDR1 SNHLY, CDR2 FYNNEI. The CDR3 loop reads CASSGDTNQPQHF. The CDR3 DNA follows: TGTGCCTCCAGCGGAGACACCAATCAGCCCCAGCATTTT. Based on the CDR3 plus reference TRBV2 and TRBJ1-5, the full variable domain is EPEVTQTPSHQVTQMGQEVILRCVPISNHLYFYWYRQILGQKVEFLVSFYNNEISEKSEIFDDQFSVERPDGSNFTLKIRSTKLEDSAMYFCASSGDTNQPQHFGDGTRLSIL.

This chain connects TRBV6-6 to TRBJ2-7, with 7 bases lining up with TRBD1. Germline CDR1 MNHNY, CDR2 SVGAGI (reference sequence). The ends lost 5 bases at V and 0 bases at J; junction bases unmatched: 16. The CDR3 is made up of 18 amino acids. As DNA, the CDR3 is TGTGCCAGCAGTCAGACCTACAGTACGACAGGGACCTCCTACGAGCAGTACTTC. This gives the protein CASSQTYSTTGTSYEQYF.

The chain has TRBV5-6 and TRBJ1-3; D is ambiguous. The V end was cut by 0 bases, the J end by 2 bases, with 12 bases between. Germline V lookup: CDR1 SGHDT, CDR2 YYEEEE. This CDR3 has 16 residues. The CDR3 DNA reads TGTGCCAGCAGCTTGGCCCTCAGCGCACCTGGAAACACCATATATTTT. It translates to CASSLALSAPGNTIYF.

The chain joins TRBV18 to TRBJ1-4; 7 bases match TRBD1. V gave up 2 bases and J gave up 4 bases; unmatched junction bases: 1. This CDR3 has 14 amino acids. In germline, CDR1 is KGHSH, CDR2 LQKENI. In nucleotides, the CDR3 is TGTGCCAGCTCACCAACAGGGGATAATGAAAAACTGTTTTTT. Protein product: CASSPTGDNEKLFF.

The rearrangement links TRBV2 to TRBJ2-1; 10 positions agree with TRBD2. Trimming removed 3 bases from V and 7 bases from J; junction bases left unmatched: 3. Germline CDR1 is SNHLY and CDR2 is FYNNEI. CDR3 length: 14 amino acids. The CDR3 here is CASSEGLAPNEQFF. DNA of the CDR3: TGTGCCAGCAGTGAGGGACTAGCGCCAAATGAGCAGTTCTTC.

This clone appeared a few times. The rearrangement uses TRBV7-3 and TRBJ2-1; TRBD2 matches 16 bases. Looked up from germline, CDR1 is SGHTA and CDR2 is FQGTGA. V dropped 5 bases and J dropped 8; count of bases not matched to a gene: 6. The CDR3 is 16 amino acids. CDR3 amino acids: CASSPGLAGGRDEQFF. The DNA of the CDR3 is TGTGCCAGCAGCCCGGGACTAGCGGGAGGGCGTGATGAGCAGTTCTTC.